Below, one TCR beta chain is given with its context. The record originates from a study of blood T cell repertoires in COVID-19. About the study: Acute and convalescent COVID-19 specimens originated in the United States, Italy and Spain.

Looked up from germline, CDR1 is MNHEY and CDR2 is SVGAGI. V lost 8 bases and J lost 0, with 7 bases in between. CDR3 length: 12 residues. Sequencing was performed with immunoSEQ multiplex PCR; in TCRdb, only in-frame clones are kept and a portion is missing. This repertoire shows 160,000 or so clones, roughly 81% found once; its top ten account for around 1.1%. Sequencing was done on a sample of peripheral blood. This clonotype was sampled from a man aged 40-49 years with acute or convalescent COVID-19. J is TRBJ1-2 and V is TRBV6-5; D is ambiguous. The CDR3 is CASLRSNYGYTF. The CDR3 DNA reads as TGTGCCAGCCTTCGGTCTAACTATGGCTACACCTTC.